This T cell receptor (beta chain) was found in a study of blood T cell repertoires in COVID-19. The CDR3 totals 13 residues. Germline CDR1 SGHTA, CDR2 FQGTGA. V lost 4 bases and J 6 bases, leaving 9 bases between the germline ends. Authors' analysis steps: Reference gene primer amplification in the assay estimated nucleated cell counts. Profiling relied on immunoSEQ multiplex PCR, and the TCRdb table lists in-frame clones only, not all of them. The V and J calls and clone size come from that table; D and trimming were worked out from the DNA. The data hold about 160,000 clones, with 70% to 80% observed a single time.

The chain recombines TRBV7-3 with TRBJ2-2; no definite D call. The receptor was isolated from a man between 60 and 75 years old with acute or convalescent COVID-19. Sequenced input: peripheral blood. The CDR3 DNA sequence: TGTGCCAGCAGCTCCCCAGTGGCCGGGGAGCTGTTTTTT. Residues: CASSSPVAGELFF.